The 27 T cell receptor beta chains listed next were all sequenced from one sample in a study of blood T cell repertoires in COVID-19. Clones were sequenced by immunoSEQ multiplex PCR, and TCRdb holds only the in-frame ones, with some missing. The data show 200,000 to 250,000 clones, around nine tenths seen once. Source material: peripheral blood. The receptors stem from a man between 60 and 75 years old who had recovered from COVID-19.

This chain uses TRBV29-1 with TRBJ2-3; 10 bases are shared with TRBD2. The CDR3 consists of 14 residues. Germline V lookup: CDR1 SQVTM, CDR2 ANQGSEA. V lost 4 bases and J lost 5; bases outside the gene matches: 6. CDR3 in DNA: TGCAGCGTTGTAAGCGGGGGGGCCTTAGATACGCAGTATTTT. Translating gives CSVVSGGALDTQYF.

J is TRBJ2-1 and V is TRBV5-1, with a weak D call TRBD2 (6 bases). This CDR3 is built from 15 residues. Trimming stripped 0 bases from V and 5 bases from J, with 12 bases between. Germline-derived CDR1 and CDR2 are SGHRS and YFSETQ. The CDR3 region has the DNA TGCGCCAGCAGCTTGGCGGGAGTCCCGAACAATGAGCAGTTCTTC. Its protein is CASSLAGVPNNEQFF.

The CDR3 DNA follows: TGTGCCAGCAGCTTATTCGGGACAGGGGGTAATAGCAATCAGCCCCAGCATTTT. Amino acid sequence: CASSLFGTGGNSNQPQHF. This chain connects TRBV7-2 to TRBJ1-5; TRBD1 agrees at 11 bases. This CDR3 is 18 amino acids long. Germline V gene sequence: CDR1 SGHTA, CDR2 FQGNSA. The junction had 6 bases not matched to a gene; V was cut back by 2 bases and J by 0 bases.

The chain couples TRBV5-1 to TRBJ1-1; 10 bases fit TRBD1. The CDR3 covers 15 residues. Germline loops: CDR1 SGHRS, CDR2 YFSETQ. The V gene end was trimmed by 0 bases and the J gene end by 6 bases; junction bases not matched to a gene: 5. The CDR3 DNA follows: TGCGCCAGCAGCTTGGAGGGACAGGGGATGGCTGAAGCTTTCTTT. Translation gives CASSLEGQGMAEAFF.

V and J are TRBV7-2 and TRBJ2-1; 8 bases match TRBD2. CDR3 length: 13 residues. Germline V gives CDR1 SGHTA, CDR2 FQGNSA. The V segment lost 4 bases and the J segment 10 bases; nucleotides outside the gene matches: 6. The CDR3 nucleotides are TGTGCCAGCAGCTGGGGGACTAGTACAGAGCAGTTCTTC. Its protein is CASSWGTSTEQFF. The full variable domain, rest sourced from reference TRBV7-2 and TRBJ2-1, is GAGVSQSPSNKVTEKGKDVELRCDPISGHTALYWYRQSLGQGLEFLIYFQGNSAPDKSGLPSDRFSAERTGGSVSTLTIQRTQQEDSAVYLCASSWGTSTEQFFGPGTRLTVL.

The sample holds one count of this clone. V and J are TRBV7-9 and TRBJ1-6; 8 bases are a match to TRBD1. Germline V lookup: CDR1 SEHNR, CDR2 FQNEAQ (reference sequence). This CDR3 has 15 amino acids. Unmatched junction bases numbered 7, after V lost 5 bases and J lost 7 bases. The CDR3 here is CASSPPGQGNSPLHF. The CDR3 nucleotides are TGTGCCAGCAGCCCCCCCGGACAGGGAAATTCACCCCTCCACTTT.

The chain links TRBV3-1 (or the pseudogene TRBV3-2) to TRBJ1-2; D possibly corresponds to TRBD1 (6 bases). The CDR3 contains 13 residues. Germline V gene data show CDR1 as LGHDT and CDR2 as YNNKEL (reference sequence). The V and J ends lost 4 bases and 8 bases respectively, with 14 bases between them. The CDR3 protein is CASSLVGGPGYTF. CDR3 bases: TGTGCCAGCAGCCTAGTGGGGGGGCCAGGCTACACCTTC.

This clone was recorded a few times. The rearrangement uses TRBV4-1 and TRBJ1-6, with D maybe TRBD1 (5 bases). Germline V gene sequence: CDR1 MGHRA, CDR2 YSYEKL. Trimming stripped 6 bases from V and 11 bases from J, with 11 bases between. The CDR3 has 12 residues. The CDR3 spells CASSQGAAPLHF. CDR3 DNA sequence: TGCGCCAGCAGTCAGGGTGCGGCACCCCTCCACTTT.

V and J are TRBV18 and TRBJ2-5; the match to TRBD2 covers 8 bases. This CDR3 has 15 amino acids. V was clipped by 6 bases and J by 4 bases; unmatched bases: 10. Looked up from germline, CDR1 is KGHSH and CDR2 is LQKENI. This chain's CDR3 is CASSRGLVGRETQYF. The CDR3 DNA reads TGTGCCAGCTCGCGGGGACTAGTCGGTCGAGAGACCCAGTACTTC.

The V gene is TRBV4-2, the J gene TRBJ2-2; a weak D match, TRBD1 (6 bases). Germline V CDR1 and CDR2: LGHNA, YNFKEQ. There are 17 residues in the CDR3. With 3 bases removed from V and 7 bases from J, the gap between germline ends came to 21 bases. The CDR3 reads CASSHDPAGVGDGELFF. The CDR3 DNA reads as TGTGCCAGCAGCCATGATCCAGCAGGGGTGGGGGACGGGGAGCTGTTTTTT.

The table lists this clone with a count of one. J is TRBJ1-3 and V is TRBV5-1, with 8 bases aligning to TRBD1. This CDR3 region has 15 residues. J was trimmed by 1 base and V by 7 bases; bases with no gene match: 7. Germline CDR1 and CDR2: SGHRS and YFSETQ. In nucleotides, the CDR3 is TGCGCCAGCCGACTAGACAGGGGTTCTGGAAACACCATATATTTT. Translated: CASRLDRGSGNTIYF.

The V and J genes are TRBV3-1 (or the pseudogene TRBV3-2) and TRBJ2-2, with D unresolved. Germline CDR1 and CDR2: LGHDT and YNNKEL (reference sequence). Trimming removed 6 bases from V and 6 bases from J, with 14 bases in between. The CDR3 contains 14 residues. This CDR3 is CASRRSFDAGELFF. The CDR3 DNA follows: TGTGCCAGCAGGCGGAGTTTCGACGCCGGGGAGCTGTTTTTT.

The V and J genes are TRBV27 and TRBJ1-2, with 7 bases that match TRBD1. V lost 5 bases, J lost 8 bases, and 8 bases stayed unmatched. This CDR3 contains 13 residues. CDR1 MNHEY and CDR2 SMNVEV come from the germline V gene (reference sequence). This chain's CDR3 is CASSPRQGSGYTF. The CDR3 bases are TGTGCCAGCAGTCCCCGACAGGGTTCCGGCTACACCTTC.

The DNA for the CDR3 is TGTGCCAGCAGTTCCGGGACTAGTACAGATACGCAGTATTTT. It translates to CASSSGTSTDTQYF. The chain employs TRBV6-4 and TRBJ2-3; 8 bases agree with TRBD2. The length of the CDR3 is 14 residues. J lost 3 bases, V lost 5 bases, and 4 bases had no gene match. CDR1 and CDR2 from the germline V gene are MRHNA and SNTAGT.

To note about this clone: Additional DNA sequences in this sample encode the identical CDR3. The chain is built from TRBV19 and TRBJ2-5; D is unclear. In germline, CDR1 is LNHDA, CDR2 SQIVND (reference sequence). Trimming shortened V by 3 bases and J by 5 bases, and 4 bases separated the two germline ends. The CDR3 consists of 11 residues. The CDR3 loop reads CASSIRETQYF. DNA for the CDR3: TGTGCCAGTAGTATCCGGGAGACCCAGTACTTC.

This clone was recorded only once. The V gene is TRBV30, the J gene TRBJ1-4, with a tentative D call TRBD1 (6 bases). The CDR3 runs to 14 residues. The germline CDR1 and CDR2 sequences are GTSNPN and SVGIG (reference sequence). V was clipped by 2 bases and J by 8 bases, with 15 bases between them. The DNA for the CDR3 is TGTGCCTGGAGTCGGCAGGGGATAGGGGAAAAACTGTTTTTT. Amino acids: CAWSRQGIGEKLFF.

The chain couples TRBV4-1 to TRBJ1-2; possibly TRBD1 for D (5 bases). This CDR3 has 15 amino acids. Deletions cut 0 bases from V and 4 bases from J, with 12 bases between. CDR1 and CDR2 from the germline V gene are MGHRA and YSYEKL. For the CDR3, the DNA is TGCGCCAGCAGCCAAGATTCGTCAGGGCCCTATGGCTACACCTTC. It specifies CASSQDSSGPYGYTF.

The rearrangement uses TRBV27 and TRBJ1-6; TRBD1 matches 10 bases. The CDR3 length is 14 residues. The germline V gene has CDR1 MNHEY and CDR2 SMNVEV (reference sequence). V shed 7 bases, J shed 10 bases, and the junction held 7 bases outside the gene matches. The CDR3: CASTPGQGLSPLHF. In DNA form, the CDR3 reads TGTGCCAGCACCCCGGGACAGGGGTTATCACCCCTCCACTTT.

The gene calls are TRBV6-2 or TRBV6-3 and TRBJ2-3, with D possibly TRBD2 on 6 matching bases. The length of the CDR3 is 14 residues. Germline CDR1 MNHEY, CDR2 SVGEGT. V was cut by 0 bases and J by 11 bases, with 15 bases left in between. CDR3 bases: TGTGCCAGCAGTTACTCCCCGGGACTTCCTATGCAGTATTTT. Its translation: CASSYSPGLPMQYF.

The chain has TRBV6-2 or TRBV6-3 and TRBJ2-2; 11 positions agree with TRBD2. Germline CDR1 MNHEY, CDR2 SVGEGT. V lost 4 bases to trimming and J lost 9 bases; unmatched junction nucleotides: 10. The CDR3 totals 16 residues. CDR3 sequence (DNA): TGTGCCAGCAGTTCCTTTAGCGGGAGGGCCGGCCGGGAGCTGTTTTTT. Translated, it gives CASSSFSGRAGRELFF.

The V and J genes are TRBV3-1 (or the pseudogene TRBV3-2) and TRBJ1-6; 8 positions agree with TRBD1. This CDR3 is built from 14 residues. Looked up from germline, CDR1 is LGHDT and CDR2 is YNNKEL (reference sequence). Germline trimming cut 6 bases from V and 8 bases from J; bases unmatched to any gene: 6. CDR3 sequence reads: CASRSTGVYSPLHF. The CDR3 DNA reads TGTGCCAGCAGATCGACAGGGGTTTATTCACCCCTCCACTTT.

The chain links TRBV3-1 (or the pseudogene TRBV3-2) to TRBJ1-2, with a weak D call TRBD1 (6 bases). The CDR3 runs to 12 residues. The germline V and J ends were trimmed by 2 bases and 8 bases, with 9 bases remaining between them. The germline CDR1 and CDR2 sequences are LGHDT and YNNKEL (reference sequence). CDR3 DNA sequence: TGTGCCAGCAGCCAAACAGGGAGCGGCTACACCTTC. This gives the protein CASSQTGSGYTF.

The chain uses TRBV11-2 and TRBJ1-2, with TRBD1 as a possible D gene (5 bases). CDR1 is SGHAT, CDR2 FQNNGV, per germline. The CDR3 has 15 amino acids. V dropped 5 bases and J dropped 5 bases, with 18 bases sitting between them. The CDR3 DNA reads as TGTGCCAGCAGCCTAAGGTACAGGACCGATTATGGCTACACCTTC. This translates into CASSLRYRTDYGYTF.

The chain couples TRBV5-1 to TRBJ1-4; D call uncertain. The length of the CDR3 is 15 residues. Germline CDR1 SGHRS, CDR2 YFSETQ. Trimming cost V 0 bases and J 2 bases, with 8 bases left between them. The CDR3 region is CASSLDVGTNEKLFF. The CDR3 DNA follows: TGCGCCAGCAGCTTGGATGTGGGCACTAATGAAAAACTGTTTTTT.

The chain employs TRBV9 and TRBJ1-1, with 8 bases that match TRBD1. Trimming took 2 bases from V and 7 from J; bases not matched to a gene: 4. This CDR3 spans 13 amino acids. Germline V gives CDR1 SGDLS, CDR2 YYNGEE. CDR3 DNA: TGTGCCAGCAGCGTGGGACAGGAACTTGAAGCTTTCTTT. This encodes CASSVGQELEAFF.

The rearrangement joins TRBV19 to TRBJ2-5, with 7 positions matching TRBD2. The CDR3 has 14 residues. Trimming took 5 bases from V and 2 from J; bases not matched to a gene: 5. Germline V CDR1 and CDR2: LNHDA, SQIVND (reference sequence). CDR3 protein: CASSPLGGQETQYF. The CDR3, as DNA: TGTGCCAGTAGTCCTCTCGGGGGGCAAGAGACCCAGTACTTC. Combining the CDR3 with reference TRBV19 and TRBJ2-5 gives the whole variable domain DGGITQSPKYLFRKEGQNVTLSCEQNLNHDAMYWYRQDPGQGLRLIYYSQIVNDFQKGDIAEGYSVSREKKESFPLTVTSAQKNPTAFYLCASSPLGGQETQYFGPGTRLLVL.

The chain has TRBV5-5 and TRBJ1-2, with D uncertain. Per the germline V gene, CDR1 is SGHKS and CDR2 is YYEKEE (reference sequence). The CDR3 has 13 amino acids. V was pared by 1 base and J by 6 bases, with 10 bases between. CDR3: CASSLSMFNGYTF. As DNA, the CDR3 is TGTGCCAGCAGCTTGTCCATGTTCAATGGCTACACCTTC.